In its sample, the clone carrying this T cell receptor beta chain was seen once. Antigen unknown. Data came from immunoSEQ multiplex PCR; TCRdb stores just in-frame clones and leaves some out. The data hold 150,000 to 200,000 clones, with roughly three quarters observed a single time. The data were obtained in a study of cytomegalovirus exposure and HLA in healthy donors. Donors were drawn from the roughly 120-subject validation cohort, separate from the roughly 670-subject first cohort. Looked up from germline, CDR1 is GTSNPN and CDR2 is SVGIG (reference sequence). Trimming stripped 1 base from V and 1 base from J, with 20 bases between. CDR3 length: 18 amino acids. Study observations and caveats: TCR beta chains numbering under 200 were designated cytomegalovirus-associated. With high specificity and sensitivity, the classifier reportedly diagnosed cytomegalovirus status.

The material sequenced was PBMCs. The origin of this receptor is a woman in her twenties or thirties in good health and CMV-seronegative. The gene calls are TRBV30 and TRBJ2-1; possible D gene TRBD2, 5 bases. The CDR3: CAWSGLTSPTASYNEQFF. DNA for the CDR3: TGTGCCTGGAGTGGACTAACAAGCCCCACCGCTTCCTACAATGAGCAGTTCTTC.